One sample yielded the 18 T cell receptor beta chains listed below, sequenced in a study of regulatory dendritic cells for organ transplantation. Generated by immunoSEQ multiplex PCR, the TCRdb table keeps only in-frame clones and is missing some. The repertoire includes 30,000 or so clones, approximately 80% of them detected once, and less than 0.11% sits in the top ten. Sequencing was performed on naive CD4+ T cells from blood. Subset noted: CD45RA+ naive T cells. The origin of the receptors is a human donor in good health.

The chain couples TRBV6-1 to TRBJ2-1, with 12 bases fitting TRBD2. There are 15 residues in the CDR3. Germline trimming cut 9 bases from V and 6 bases from J; bases unmatched to any gene: 9. CDR1 and CDR2 (germline): MNHNS, SASEGT. The CDR3: CASTTGLAGLNEQFF. The CDR3 nucleotides read TGTGCCAGTACTACCGGACTAGCGGGGCTCAATGAGCAGTTCTTC.

V is TRBV12-5 and J is TRBJ1-2, with 8 bases matching TRBD1. Germline V CDR1 and CDR2: LGHNT, FRNRAP. Losses at the gene ends were 3 bases for V and 6 bases for J; bases not matched to a gene: 9. This CDR3 is 15 amino acids long. The CDR3 here is CASGFGDRRNNGYTF. The DNA of the CDR3 is TGTGCTAGTGGTTTCGGGGACAGGCGCAACAATGGCTACACCTTC.

This chain connects TRBV6-1 to TRBJ2-2; 10 bases are a match to TRBD2. Trimming at V came to 4 bases and at J to 6 bases, leaving 17 bases not matched to a gene. The CDR3 loop spans 19 amino acids. CDR1 MNHNS and CDR2 SASEGT come from the germline V gene. The CDR3 sequence is CASSGGGRAGGLKAGELFF. DNA for the CDR3: TGTGCCAGCAGTGGAGGGGGCAGAGCGGGGGGGCTTAAGGCCGGGGAGCTGTTTTTT.

CDR3: CASRLGQGSSFYEQYF. CDR3 nucleotide sequence: TGTGCCAGCAGATTAGGACAGGGAAGTAGTTTCTACGAGCAGTACTTC. This chain uses TRBV5-4 with TRBJ2-7, with TRBD1 identical over 8 bases. The germline V gene encodes CDR1 SGHNT and CDR2 YYREEE (reference sequence). Germline trimming cut 5 bases from V and 3 bases from J; bases unmatched to any gene: 13. The CDR3 is made up of 16 amino acids.

The CDR3: CASSEGRETQYF. CDR3 nucleotides: TGTGCCAGCAGTGAGGGCCGGGAGACCCAGTACTTC. The chain couples TRBV2 to TRBJ2-5, with no clear D. V lost 3 bases to trimming and J lost 5 bases, with 7 bases between them. The CDR3 runs to 12 residues. CDR1 is SNHLY, CDR2 FYNNEI, per germline. The entire variable domain, with the rest obtained from reference TRBV2 and TRBJ2-5, is as follows: EPEVTQTPSHQVTQMGQEVILRCVPISNHLYFYWYRQILGQKVEFLVSFYNNEISEKSEIFDDQFSVERPDGSNFTLKIRSTKLEDSAMYFCASSEGRETQYFGPGTRLLVL.

The gene calls are TRBV7-2 and TRBJ2-2, with TRBD1 identical over 8 bases. This CDR3 is 15 amino acids long. Trimming removed 5 bases from V and 2 bases from J; junction bases left unmatched: 4. CDR1 is SGHTA and CDR2 is FQGNSA in the germline V gene. The CDR3: CASSPDRGNTGELFF. The CDR3 nucleotides are TGTGCCAGCAGCCCCGACAGGGGTAACACCGGGGAGCTGTTTTTT.

The chain joins TRBV5-6 to TRBJ2-2; the D gene is possibly TRBD1 (6 bases). The CDR3 consists of 14 residues. V was pared by 4 bases and J by 1 base, with 8 bases between. CDR1 is SGHDT, CDR2 YYEEEE, per germline. The CDR3 reads CASSRTVNTGELFF. The CDR3, as DNA: TGTGCCAGCAGCCGGACAGTGAACACCGGGGAGCTGTTTTTT.

The chain carries TRBV5-5 and TRBJ1-2; 10 bases align to TRBD1. The ends lost 4 bases at V and 5 bases at J; junction bases unmatched: 2. This CDR3 is 13 amino acids long. Germline V gene lookup returns CDR1 SGHKS and CDR2 YYEKEE (reference sequence). The CDR3 sequence is CASSEGQGYGYTF. The CDR3 DNA is TGTGCCAGCAGCGAGGGACAGGGGTATGGCTACACCTTC. The complete variable domain, with remaining parts taken from reference TRBV5-5 and TRBJ1-2, reads DAGVTQSPTHLIKTRGQQVTLRCSPISGHKSVSWYQQVLGQGPQFIFQYYEKEERGRGNFPDRFSARQFPNYSSELNVNALLLGDSALYLCASSEGQGYGYTFGSGTRLTVV.

This chain uses TRBV2 with TRBJ2-7; D is undetermined. This CDR3 is 12 amino acids long. V lost 9 bases to trimming and J lost 3 bases, with 12 bases between them. Germline V lookup: CDR1 SNHLY, CDR2 FYNNEI. CDR3 DNA: TGTGCCAGTGGCGGAGACGGCTACGAGCAGTACTTC. Translated, it gives CASGGDGYEQYF.

The chain joins TRBV5-1 to TRBJ2-3; 16 nucleotides agree with TRBD2. V shed 2 bases and J 5 bases; nucleotides not matched to a gene: 2. This CDR3 has 16 amino acids. The germline CDR1 and CDR2 sequences are SGHRS and YFSETQ. This chain's CDR3 is CASSFGTSGGEDTQYF. The CDR3 coding sequence is TGCGCCAGCAGCTTCGGGACTAGCGGGGGGGAAGATACGCAGTATTTT. The whole variable domain, filled in from reference TRBV5-1 and TRBJ2-3, reads KAGVTQTPRYLIKTRGQQVTLSCSPISGHRSVSWYQQTPGQGLQFLFEYFSETQRNKGNFPGRFSGRQFSNSRSEMNVSTLELGDSALYLCASSFGTSGGEDTQYFGPGTRLTVL.

CDR3 in DNA: TGTGCCAGTAGTACAACTCGGACTAGCGGGGGGGCTTTCCATGAGCAGTTCTTC. Residues: CASSTTRTSGGAFHEQFF. V is TRBV19 and J is TRBJ2-1, with 15 bases matching TRBD2. The germline CDR1 and CDR2 sequences are LNHDA and SQIVND (reference sequence). V shed 4 bases, J shed 8 bases, and the junction held 12 bases outside the gene matches. This CDR3 spans 18 amino acids.

J is TRBJ1-5 and V is TRBV19; 7 bases map to TRBD1. The CDR3 has 16 residues. Germline CDR1 reads LNHDA; CDR2 reads SQIVND (reference sequence). Trimming cost V 3 bases and J 0 bases; bases outside gene matches: 5. The CDR3 protein is CASSIRTGSSNQPQHF. The CDR3 region has the DNA TGTGCCAGTAGTATTAGGACAGGTAGTAGCAATCAGCCCCAGCATTTT.

This rearrangement joins TRBV5-4 to TRBJ1-6; 9 nucleotides match TRBD1. Germline lookup yields CDR1 SGHNT and CDR2 YYREEE (reference sequence). The CDR3 consists of 18 residues. V shed 4 bases and J 5 bases; nucleotides not matched to a gene: 13. The CDR3 here is CASSPSRTGGAHNSPLHF. As DNA, the CDR3 is TGTGCCAGCAGCCCCTCGAGAACAGGGGGCGCCCATAATTCACCCCTCCACTTT.

The J gene is TRBJ2-5, the V gene TRBV9; D might be TRBD2 (7 bases). Per the germline V gene, CDR1 is SGDLS and CDR2 is YYNGEE. CDR3 length: 16 amino acids. Between the trimmed V and J ends, which lost 0 bases and 1 base, there was a span of 13 bases. The CDR3 sequence: CASSVGSGGFQETQYF. The DNA for the CDR3 is TGTGCCAGCAGCGTAGGGTCGGGGGGCTTCCAAGAGACCCAGTACTTC.

A single count supports this clone. The V call is TRBV7-2, the J call TRBJ1-2, with TRBD1 matching 9 bases. Looked up from germline, CDR1 is SGHTA and CDR2 is FQGNSA. V shed 4 bases and J 11 bases; nucleotides not matched to a gene: 11. CDR3 length equals 14 residues. For the CDR3, the DNA is TGTGCCAGCAGCTCAGCCGGGACAGGGTCAAGGTACACCTTC. Translated, it gives CASSSAGTGSRYTF.

The CDR3 is CATSSSGKGGDTQYF. The CDR3 nucleotides read TGTGCCACCAGCAGCTCGGGGAAGGGAGGAGATACGCAGTATTTT. The chain is built from TRBV15 and TRBJ2-3; TRBD2 might be the D (6 bases). The CDR3 extends over 15 amino acids. Germline CDR1 and CDR2: LNHNV and YYDKDF (reference sequence). Trimming stripped 3 bases from V and 5 bases from J, with 15 bases between.

This clone was counted once. This sequence joins TRBV5-4 and TRBJ1-1; D is possibly TRBD1 (5 bases). The V gene's germline CDR1 is SGHNT and CDR2 YYREEE (reference sequence). V was trimmed by 5 bases and J by 0 bases, leaving 14 bases between them. CDR3 length equals 15 residues. This chain's CDR3 is CASSRPAGMNTEAFF. DNA of the CDR3: TGTGCCAGCAGTCGCCCCGCAGGGATGAACACTGAAGCTTTCTTT.

The rearrangement links TRBV15 to TRBJ1-2, with D possibly matching TRBD1 (5 bases). V was cut by 6 bases and J by 1 base, with 12 bases left in between. From germline, CDR1 is LNHNV and CDR2 YYDKDF (reference sequence). CDR3 length: 14 residues. The CDR3 DNA reads TGTGCCACCAGTCTGACAAGGGGTAACTATGGCTACACCTTC. This gives the protein CATSLTRGNYGYTF. Filled out from reference TRBV15 and TRBJ1-2, the complete variable domain reads DAMVIQNPRYQVTQFGKPVTLSCSQTLNHNVMYWYQQKSSQAPKLLFHYYDKDFNNEADTPDNFQSRRPNTSFCFLDIRSPGLGDTAMYLCATSLTRGNYGYTFGSGTRLTVV.